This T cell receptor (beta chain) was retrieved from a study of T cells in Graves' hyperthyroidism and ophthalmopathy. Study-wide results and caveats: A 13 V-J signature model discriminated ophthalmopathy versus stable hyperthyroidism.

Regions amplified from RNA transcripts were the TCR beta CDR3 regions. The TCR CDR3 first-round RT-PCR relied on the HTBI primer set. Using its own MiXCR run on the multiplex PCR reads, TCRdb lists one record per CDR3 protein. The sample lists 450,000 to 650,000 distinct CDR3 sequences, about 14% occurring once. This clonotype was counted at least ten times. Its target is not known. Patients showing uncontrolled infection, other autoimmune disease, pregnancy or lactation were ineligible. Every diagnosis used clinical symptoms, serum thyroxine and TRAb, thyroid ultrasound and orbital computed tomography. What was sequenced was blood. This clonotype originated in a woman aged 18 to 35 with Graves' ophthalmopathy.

The CDR3 DNA reads as TGTGCCAGCAGTTACCGGGGGCAGGGTACCTACGAGCAGTACTTC. This encodes CASSYRGQGTYEQYF. The genes are TRBV6-6 and TRBJ2-7; the D call may be TRBD1 or TRBD2 (6 bases each). V lost 2 bases and J lost 2, with 13 bases in between. This CDR3 region has 15 residues. CDR1 is MNHNY and CDR2 is SVGAGI in the germline V gene (reference sequence).